The entry below gives a single TCR beta chain sequence along with its context. This clonotype was seen at least ten times. No cognate antigen has been identified for it. No qualities accompany the bases; no much larger clone lies one base away. The CDR3 numbers 15 residues from cysteine through phenylalanine. The entry retains the CDR3 DNA only, 45 bases that are in frame from base 1. V drops 0 bases and J drops 0 bases, leaving 6 bases in between. CDR1 and CDR2 are drawn from the germline V gene: SGDLS, YYNGEE. The data derive from a study of CD8 T cells in ankylosing spondylitis (dated by TCRdb to the late 2010s). Regarding the research as a whole: T cell receptor beta repertoires were profiled in healthy donors and ankylosing spondylitis patients so that disease-linked TCR variants could be found. Samples of peripheral blood were taken, and for ankylosing spondylitis patients, synovial fluid was collected as well. The full study cohort comprised 25 ankylosing spondylitis patients and some 110 healthy donors. General conclusions and limits of the study: Blood from ankylosing spondylitis patients appeared to be characterized by a TCR beta motif made up of under ten highly homologous amino acid variants. Some motif variants were previously reported in synovial fluid and blood of reactive arthritis patients, suggesting common disease-initiation mechanisms. The disease-linked clones had a CD8+ phenotype and were found at relatively low frequencies in peripheral blood. Significant enrichment of the disease-linked clones was reported in matched synovial fluid samples from ankylosing spondylitis patients.

Instrument used: Illumina HiSeq 2500. TCR beta libraries were prepared by quantitative 5'-RACE with molecular barcodes. In the original analysis: To identify disease-linked TCR variants, a new computational method was used, one built on a probabilistic model of VDJ rearrangement. TCRdb reanalyzed the raw reads on its own, using fastp at Q25 for trimming and MiXCR for clone calling, and kept in-frame beta chains. CDR3 protein duplicates are merged, each entry listing the most common genes and DNA. These V and J calls originate from TCRdb's pipeline instead of the authors' own analysis. The sample table holds fewer than 550,000 distinct CDR3 sequences, of which about 5.7% were seen once. Roughly 3.5% of the sample is taken by the ten largest.

The specimen was blood, either unsorted or a sorted T cell fraction (not recorded which). The TCR comes from a male donor with ankylosing spondylitis. The chain is encoded by TRBV9 joined to TRBJ2-2; the D region is possibly TRBD1 or TRBD2, each matching across 5 bases. CDR3 loop: CASSVGGSNTGELFF. The nucleotides are TGTGCCAGCAGCGTAGGGGGGTCGAACACCGGGGAGCTGTTTTTT.